Listed below are T cell receptor beta chains from one sample, sequenced in a study of T-cell memory formation after mild COVID-19. TCRdb recomputed calls from the 5' RACE reads with MiXCR, one row per CDR3 protein. The table lists over 500,000 distinct CDR3 sequences, around a sixth of them singletons. Source material: PBMCs or a T cell subset sorted from them (not recorded which). The receptors derive from an adult woman who had mild COVID-19 (a few samples of this study predate the infection). Cell type and time point are not known. Each CDR3 is given with its conserved first and last residue. Each record gives: clone size, D gene, V gene, J gene, CDR3 DNA, CDR3 protein. A D gene is named only where the DNA matches it firmly. Only some rows state a clone size, as once, few, many or a class for expanded clones.

abundance: .
d_gene: .
v_gene: TRBV24-1
j_gene: TRBJ1-1
CDR3nt: TGTGCCACCAGTGATCCTGAAAACACTGAAGCTTTCTTT
CDR3aa: CATSDPENTEAFF

abundance: .
d_gene: .
v_gene: TRBV7-8
j_gene: TRBJ2-7
CDR3nt: TGTGCCAGCAGCCCGCGGGACTCCCCCCTGGTCGAGCAGTACTTC
CDR3aa: CASSPRDSPLVEQYF

abundance: .
d_gene: .
v_gene: TRBV3-1
j_gene: TRBJ2-2
CDR3nt: TGTGCCAGCAGCCTGACGCAGGTTTTTCACACCGGGGAGCTGTTTTTT
CDR3aa: CASSLTQVFHTGELFF

abundance: .
d_gene: TRBD2
v_gene: TRBV9
j_gene: TRBJ2-7
CDR3nt: TGTGCCAGCAGTCCCCTCACCGGGACTACCCCATACTACGAGCAGTACTTC
CDR3aa: CASSPLTGTTPYYEQYF

abundance: few
d_gene: .
v_gene: TRBV20-1
j_gene: TRBJ2-2
CDR3nt: TGCAGTGCTAGGGGGAGGGCAGGGGGAGTCACCGGGGAGCTGTTTTTT
CDR3aa: CSARGRAGGVTGELFF

abundance: few
d_gene: .
v_gene: TRBV5-1
j_gene: TRBJ2-1
CDR3nt: TGCGCCAGCAGCCCCTCCAGCGGACCCTACAATGAGCAGTTCTTC
CDR3aa: CASSPSSGPYNEQFF

abundance: .
d_gene: .
v_gene: TRBV27
j_gene: TRBJ2-5
CDR3nt: TGTGCCAGCAGTTTATTGGGGAACCAAGAGACCCAGTACTTC
CDR3aa: CASSLLGNQETQYF

abundance: few
d_gene: .
v_gene: TRBV4-2
j_gene: TRBJ2-3
CDR3nt: TGTGCCAGCAGCCAAGGTCGCGAGGCTTCAGATACGCAGTATTTT
CDR3aa: CASSQGREASDTQYF

abundance: .
d_gene: .
v_gene: TRBV7-2
j_gene: TRBJ2-7
CDR3nt: TGTGCCAGCAGCCAGGGACGATCTGATTATTACGAGCAGTACTTC
CDR3aa: CASSQGRSDYYEQYF

abundance: many
d_gene: .
v_gene: TRBV5-1
j_gene: TRBJ2-6
CDR3nt: TGCGCCAGCAGCCGAAACACCCTAGCATCTGGGGCCAACGTCCTGACTTTC
CDR3aa: CASSRNTLASGANVLTF

abundance: .
d_gene: .
v_gene: TRBV4-3
j_gene: TRBJ2-7
CDR3nt: TGCGCCAGCAGCCAAGGTGTTGGTAGGGAGGTCTACGAGCAGTACTTC
CDR3aa: CASSQGVGREVYEQYF

abundance: .
d_gene: .
v_gene: TRBV7-9
j_gene: TRBJ1-1
CDR3nt: TGTGCCAGCAGCCGTGACCTGGGGGTTTTCTTT
CDR3aa: CASSRDLGVFF

abundance: .
d_gene: TRBD1
v_gene: TRBV15
j_gene: TRBJ1-2
CDR3nt: TGTGCCACCAGCAGAGATGGGTACAGGGGGCTCACCTTC
CDR3aa: CATSRDGYRGLTF

abundance: .
d_gene: .
v_gene: TRBV3-1
j_gene: TRBJ1-1
CDR3nt: TGTGCCAGCAGCCAAGTAGACACTGAAGCTTTCTTT
CDR3aa: CASSQVDTEAFF

abundance: few
d_gene: TRBD1
v_gene: TRBV10-3
j_gene: TRBJ2-2
CDR3nt: TGTGCCATCAGTGCGCAGGGGGCACCCACCGGGGAGCTGTTTTTT
CDR3aa: CAISAQGAPTGELFF

abundance: many
d_gene: .
v_gene: TRBV10-3
j_gene: TRBJ1-3
CDR3nt: TGTGCCATCAGTGAGTCGATAGGGACGCCGAGGACTGGAAACACCATATATTTT
CDR3aa: CAISESIGTPRTGNTIYF

abundance: .
d_gene: .
v_gene: TRBV1
j_gene: TRBJ1-2
CDR3nt: TGCACCAGCAGCCAAGACTCGGAAGTGAACTATGGCTACACCTTC
CDR3aa: CTSSQDSEVNYGYTF

abundance: few
d_gene: TRBD1
v_gene: TRBV20-1
j_gene: TRBJ2-7
CDR3nt: TGCAGTGCCGTTTTCCGGGACAGGGGTTCCTACGAGCAGTACTTC
CDR3aa: CSAVFRDRGSYEQYF

abundance: .
d_gene: .
v_gene: TRBV5-1
j_gene: TRBJ1-1
CDR3nt: TGCGCCAGCAGCTTTCTCCCCGGGGATGAAGCTTTCTTT
CDR3aa: CASSFLPGDEAFF

abundance: few
d_gene: .
v_gene: TRBV30
j_gene: TRBJ2-5
CDR3nt: TGTGCCTGGAGTGGGGGACGAGCCTATGTAGAGACCCAGTACTTC
CDR3aa: CAWSGGRAYVETQYF

abundance: few
d_gene: .
v_gene: TRBV5-4
j_gene: TRBJ2-4
CDR3nt: TGTGCCAGCAGCCCTGACGGCAAAAACATTCAGTACTTC
CDR3aa: CASSPDGKNIQYF

abundance: many
d_gene: TRBD2
v_gene: TRBV7-3
j_gene: TRBJ2-5
CDR3nt: TGTGCCAGCAGCTTAATTTCTAGCGGGGTACAAGAGACCCAGTACTTC
CDR3aa: CASSLISSGVQETQYF

abundance: .
d_gene: .
v_gene: TRBV7-9
j_gene: TRBJ2-5
CDR3nt: TGTGCCAGCAGCTTTGGGGTTATGGGGATCCAAGAGACCCAGTACTTC
CDR3aa: CASSFGVMGIQETQYF

abundance: few
d_gene: .
v_gene: TRBV6-5
j_gene: TRBJ2-7
CDR3nt: TGTGCCAGCAGTTACTCACCGACAGCGGCAAGCTCCTACGAGCAGTACTTC
CDR3aa: CASSYSPTAASSYEQYF

abundance: .
d_gene: .
v_gene: TRBV11-1
j_gene: TRBJ2-1
CDR3nt: TGTGCCAGCAGCCTTACACCGGGAATCGATGAGCAGTTCTTC
CDR3aa: CASSLTPGIDEQFF

abundance: .
d_gene: .
v_gene: TRBV20-1
j_gene: TRBJ2-1
CDR3nt: TGCAGTGTTTCCTACAATGAGCAGTTCTTC
CDR3aa: CSVSYNEQFF

abundance: .
d_gene: TRBD1
v_gene: TRBV7-2
j_gene: TRBJ1-1
CDR3nt: TGTGCCAGCAGCAGAGGTGGGACAGGGGCTATTGAAGCTTTCTTT
CDR3aa: CASSRGGTGAIEAFF

abundance: many
d_gene: .
v_gene: TRBV5-1
j_gene: TRBJ2-1
CDR3nt: TGCGCCAGCAGCTTCTGGGCCCAGGAGGAAGGAAGCTACAATGAGCAGTTCTTC
CDR3aa: CASSFWAQEEGSYNEQFF

abundance: .
d_gene: TRBD2
v_gene: TRBV7-3
j_gene: TRBJ2-5
CDR3nt: TGTGCCAGCAGCCCCGGGGTAGCGGGTGAGACCCAGTACTTC
CDR3aa: CASSPGVAGETQYF

abundance: few
d_gene: TRBD1
v_gene: TRBV6-1
j_gene: TRBJ2-1
CDR3nt: TGTGCCAGCAGTGAAGGGACAGGCTTGAATCTCAATGAGCAGTTCTTC
CDR3aa: CASSEGTGLNLNEQFF

abundance: .
d_gene: .
v_gene: TRBV11-2
j_gene: TRBJ2-5
CDR3nt: TGTGCCAGCAGTACCTCCGCCGGGACGGCTGAGACCCAGTACTTC
CDR3aa: CASSTSAGTAETQYF

abundance: .
d_gene: .
v_gene: TRBV2
j_gene: TRBJ1-5
CDR3nt: TGTGCCAGCAGTGAATCCGTCAGGGCCGTAAATCAGCCCCAGCATTTT
CDR3aa: CASSESVRAVNQPQHF

abundance: .
d_gene: .
v_gene: TRBV2
j_gene: TRBJ2-6
CDR3nt: TGTGCCAGCAGTGTAGGAGTCCAGTGGTCTGGGGCCAACGTCCTGACTTTC
CDR3aa: CASSVGVQWSGANVLTF

abundance: .
d_gene: TRBD1
v_gene: TRBV5-6
j_gene: TRBJ2-3
CDR3nt: TGTGCCAGCAGCTTTTACAGGGGATCGCAGTATTTT
CDR3aa: CASSFYRGSQYF

abundance: few
d_gene: .
v_gene: TRBV6-5
j_gene: TRBJ1-4
CDR3nt: TGTGCCAGCAGTTACCTGCAGGGAAAGCAAGAAAAACTGTTTTTT
CDR3aa: CASSYLQGKQEKLFF

abundance: .
d_gene: TRBD2
v_gene: TRBV23-1
j_gene: TRBJ2-3
CDR3nt: TGCGCCAGCAGTAGCGGGACTAACACAGATACGCAGTATTTT
CDR3aa: CASSSGTNTDTQYF

abundance: few
d_gene: .
v_gene: TRBV20-1
j_gene: TRBJ2-1
CDR3nt: TGCAGTGCTAGTCCAGGGTCCCTCTACAATGAGCAGTTCTTC
CDR3aa: CSASPGSLYNEQFF

abundance: .
d_gene: .
v_gene: TRBV24-1
j_gene: TRBJ2-5
CDR3nt: TGTGCCACCAGTACACCGGGGGAGACCCAGTACTTC
CDR3aa: CATSTPGETQYF

abundance: few
d_gene: TRBD2
v_gene: TRBV14
j_gene: TRBJ2-7
CDR3nt: TGTGCCAGCAGCCCACCCCTTCATAGCGGGAGGGACTACGAGCAGTACTTC
CDR3aa: CASSPPLHSGRDYEQYF

abundance: .
d_gene: TRBD1
v_gene: TRBV6-2/TRBV6-3
j_gene: TRBJ1-4
CDR3nt: TGTGCCAGCAGCCCCGGACAGGTCTCAACTAATGAAAAACTGTTTTTT
CDR3aa: CASSPGQVSTNEKLFF

abundance: few
d_gene: .
v_gene: TRBV3-1
j_gene: TRBJ2-7
CDR3nt: TGTGCCAGCAGCGGTTGGGGCACCCTGATGGGCGAGCAGTACTTC
CDR3aa: CASSGWGTLMGEQYF